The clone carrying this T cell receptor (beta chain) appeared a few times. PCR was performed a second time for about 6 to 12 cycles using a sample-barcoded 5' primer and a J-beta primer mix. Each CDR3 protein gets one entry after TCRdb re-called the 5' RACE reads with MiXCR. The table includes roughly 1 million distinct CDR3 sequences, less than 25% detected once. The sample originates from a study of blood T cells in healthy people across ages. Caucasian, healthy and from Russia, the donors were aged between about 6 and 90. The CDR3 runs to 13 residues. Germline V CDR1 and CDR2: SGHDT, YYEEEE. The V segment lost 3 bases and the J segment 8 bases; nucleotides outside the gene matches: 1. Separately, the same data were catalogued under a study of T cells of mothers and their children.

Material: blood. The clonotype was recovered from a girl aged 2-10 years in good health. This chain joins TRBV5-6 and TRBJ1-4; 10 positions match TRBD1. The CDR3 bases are TGTGCCAGCAGCTGGGACAGGGGAGAAAAACTGTTTTTT. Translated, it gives CASSWDRGEKLFF.